Listed here are 8 T cell receptor beta chains from one sample, sequenced in a study of response to subunit inactivated influenza vaccine. TCRdb fed the RT-PCR reads into MiXCR, producing one record per CDR3 protein. The table shows roughly 160,000 distinct CDR3 sequences, with about 11% occurring only once. The sequencing here drew on CD8+ T cells sorted from PBMCs, taken approximately 25 months after vaccination. The receptors come from a man in his fifties or sixties who received an inactivated influenza vaccine.

Remarks on this clonotype: Since a much larger clone is just one base distant, this may be a read error. The V call is TRBV6-2 or TRBV6-3, the J call TRBJ2-1; 9 bases line up with TRBD1. V lost 9 bases, J lost 6 bases, and 9 bases stayed unmatched. The CDR3 runs 14 residues. Looked up from germline, CDR1 is MNHEY and CDR2 is SVGEGT. The CDR3 DNA follows: TGTGCCAGAAGGTCGGACAGGGGAGGCAATGAGCAGTTCTTC. Its protein is CARRSDRGGNEQFF.

This clonotype was recorded many times. The chain links TRBV20-1 to TRBJ1-5; 7 bases agree with TRBD1. J was trimmed by 6 bases and V by 1 base; bases with no gene match: 12. This CDR3 has 16 residues. CDR1 is DFQATT, CDR2 SNEGSKA, per germline (reference sequence). This CDR3 reads CSARVLVTGESQPQHF. CDR3 coding DNA: TGCAGTGCTAGAGTCCTGGTCACAGGGGAGAGTCAGCCCCAGCATTTT.

The chain joins TRBV6-5 to TRBJ2-2; the match to TRBD2 covers 10 bases. Per germline, CDR1 MNHEY and CDR2 SVGAGI. Trimming cost V 0 bases and J 3 bases; bases outside gene matches: 7. The CDR3 is made up of 18 amino acids. CDR3 DNA sequence: TGTGCCAGCAGTTACTCTAGCGGGGGGCTCGGGGACACCGGGGAGCTGTTTTTT. As protein: CASSYSSGGLGDTGELFF.

This clonotype was counted only a few times. This rearrangement joins TRBV12-3 or TRBV12-4 to TRBJ1-1; D is undetermined. This CDR3 comprises 13 residues. V dropped 3 bases and J dropped 7 bases, with 12 bases sitting between them. The CDR3 DNA reads as TGTGCCAGCAGTTTCCTCGCAGGCCATGAAGCTTTCTTT. Protein: CASSFLAGHEAFF.

In its sample, this clonotype was seen a few times. J is TRBJ2-5 and V is TRBV9; D may be TRBD1 or TRBD2 (5 bases each). Per germline, CDR1 SGDLS and CDR2 YYNGEE. The CDR3 is 13 amino acids. Trimming took 4 bases from V and 3 from J, leaving 10 bases between them. This chain's CDR3 is CASSMGVEETQYF. Here the CDR3 DNA reads TGTGCCAGCAGCATGGGGGTGGAAGAGACCCAGTACTTC.

The CDR3: CATRTGRQDYTF. CDR3 bases: TGTGCCACCCGGACAGGGCGGCAGGACTACACCTTC. The gene calls are TRBV10-3 and TRBJ1-2; 8 bases are shared with TRBD1. V lost 10 bases to trimming and J lost 10 bases; unmatched junction nucleotides: 11. The CDR3 sequence is 12 residues long. Germline V lookup: CDR1 ENHRY, CDR2 SYGVKD.

CDR3 sequence reads: CASRATVNTEAFF. In DNA, the CDR3 is TGCGCCAGCAGGGCGACAGTGAACACTGAAGCTTTCTTT. The chain couples TRBV4-1 to TRBJ1-1, with D possibly being TRBD1 (5 bases). The V end lost 6 bases, the J end lost 0 bases, and 8 bases lay between the germline ends. Looked up from germline, CDR1 is MGHRA and CDR2 is YSYEKL. The CDR3 covers 13 residues.

The J gene is TRBJ2-5, the V gene TRBV7-8, with D perhaps matching TRBD1 (6 bases). CDR3 size: 15 residues. Deletions cut 2 bases from V and 1 base from J, with 11 bases between. Germline values: CDR1 SGHVS, CDR2 FQNEAQ. In DNA form, the CDR3 reads TGTGCCAGCAGCTTATCACGGACAGCCCAAGAGACCCAGTACTTC. Its translation is CASSLSRTAQETQYF. The whole variable domain, filled in from reference TRBV7-8 and TRBJ2-5, reads GAGVSQSPRYKVAKRGQDVALRCDPISGHVSLFWYQQALGQGPEFLTYFQNEAQLDKSGLPSDRFFAERPEGSVSTLKIQRTQQEDSAVYLCASSLSRTAQETQYFGPGTRLLVL.